The source of this TCR beta chain is a study of T cells in Graves' hyperthyroidism and ophthalmopathy. Whole-study context: Prior to any treatment, at the point of initial diagnosis, peripheral blood was collected. Whole-study results and caveats: Most thyroid clonotypes expanded above 0.001 appeared in blood too.

The sample holds many counts of this clonotype. What it binds is unknown. RNA transcripts provided the source from which TCR beta CDR3 regions were amplified. The study used the HTBI primer set for a first-round RT-PCR of the TCR CDR3. Each CDR3 protein gets one entry after TCRdb re-called the multiplex PCR reads with MiXCR. The data hold 500,000 to 650,000 distinct CDR3 sequences, with 14% observed a single time. Investigators excluded patients with uncontrolled infection, other autoimmune disease, pregnancy or lactation. In germline, CDR1 is MNHNS, CDR2 SASEGT. CDR3 length equals 16 residues. Trimming took 3 bases from V and 2 from J; bases not matched to a gene: 6.

This clonotype was sampled from a woman in her thirties or forties with Graves' hyperthyroidism. Sequencing was carried out using blood. The chain recombines TRBV6-1 with TRBJ1-2, with 10 bases fitting TRBD1. CDR3 DNA sequence: TGTGCCAGCAGTGACCCTGGACAGGGGGGAAACTATGGCTACACCTTC. Translating gives CASSDPGQGGNYGYTF.